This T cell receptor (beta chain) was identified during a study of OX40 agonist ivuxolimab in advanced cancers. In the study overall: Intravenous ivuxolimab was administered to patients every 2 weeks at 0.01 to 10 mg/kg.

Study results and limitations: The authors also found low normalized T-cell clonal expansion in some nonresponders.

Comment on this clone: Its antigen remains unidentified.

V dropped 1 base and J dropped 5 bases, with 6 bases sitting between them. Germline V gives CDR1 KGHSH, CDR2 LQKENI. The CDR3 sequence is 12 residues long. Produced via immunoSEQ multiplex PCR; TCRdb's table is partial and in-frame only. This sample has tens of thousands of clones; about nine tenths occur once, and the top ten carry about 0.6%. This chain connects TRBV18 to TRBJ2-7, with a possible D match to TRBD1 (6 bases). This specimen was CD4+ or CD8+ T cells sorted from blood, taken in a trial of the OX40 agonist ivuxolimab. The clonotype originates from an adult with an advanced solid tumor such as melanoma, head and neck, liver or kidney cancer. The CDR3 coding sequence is TGTGCCAGCTCACCACGACAGGACGAGCAGTACTTC. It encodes CASSPRQDEQYF.